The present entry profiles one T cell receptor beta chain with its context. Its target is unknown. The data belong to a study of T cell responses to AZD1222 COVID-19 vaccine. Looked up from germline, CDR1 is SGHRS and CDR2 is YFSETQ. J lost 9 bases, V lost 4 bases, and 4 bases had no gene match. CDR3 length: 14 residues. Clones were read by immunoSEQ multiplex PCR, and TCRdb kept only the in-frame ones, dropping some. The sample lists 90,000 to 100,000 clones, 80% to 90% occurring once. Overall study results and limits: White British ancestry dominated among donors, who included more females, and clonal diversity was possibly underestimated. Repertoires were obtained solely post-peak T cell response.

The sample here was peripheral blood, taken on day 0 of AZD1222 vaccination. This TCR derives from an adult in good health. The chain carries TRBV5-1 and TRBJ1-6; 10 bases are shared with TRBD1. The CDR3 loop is CASSTGTGVSPLHF. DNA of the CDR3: TGCGCCAGCAGCACCGGGACAGGGGTTTCACCCCTCCACTTT.